This T cell receptor beta chain was obtained from a study of cytomegalovirus exposure and HLA in healthy donors. Germline V gene data show CDR1 as MNHEY and CDR2 as SVGAGI. The V segment lost 6 bases and the J segment 3 bases; nucleotides outside the gene matches: 7. This CDR3 spans 15 amino acids. The data were produced by immunoSEQ multiplex PCR, yet TCRdb's version contains in-frame clones alone and is incomplete. The data contain about 110,000 clones, about nine tenths of them singletons. On this clone: No antigen is known for it.

Study-level points and caveats: As confirmed in vitro, a few CMV-associated chains were specific for CMV antigens.

The receptor's source is a woman aged 18-29 years in good health and CMV-seronegative. The sequenced material came from PBMCs. The chain couples TRBV6-5 to TRBJ2-7; 11 bases map to TRBD2. CDR3: CASRTRTSGLYEQYF. In DNA form, the CDR3 reads TGTGCCAGCAGGACTAGGACTAGCGGGCTCTACGAGCAGTACTTC.